The next 7 T cell receptor beta chains were all read from a single sample in a study of T-cell reconstitution after alpha-beta-depleted transplantation in children. This sample's TCRbeta library carried unique molecular identifier barcodes. TCRdb re-called the PCR reads with MiXCR, one entry per CDR3 protein. The sample lists around 960,000 distinct CDR3 sequences, roughly 29% seen once, with 28% in the top ten. The sequencing used PBMCs, mostly from graft donor cells, collected 360 days after TCRalphabeta/CD19-depleted stem cell transplant. Receptors were obtained from a boy under two years old who had a stem cell transplant for SCID, so the T cells may come from the graft donor.

The gene calls are TRBV9 and TRBJ2-1, with a tentative D call TRBD2 (5 bases). Germline V gene sequence: CDR1 SGDLS, CDR2 YYNGEE. Trimming pared 5 bases from V and 6 bases from J, leaving 12 bases between. The CDR3 length is 13 residues. CDR3 amino acids: CASSGRDPNEQFF. CDR3 in DNA: TGTGCCAGCAGTGGACGGGATCCCAATGAGCAGTTCTTC.

The V and J genes are TRBV4-1 and TRBJ1-1, with 7 bases fitting TRBD1. Germline V gene data show CDR1 as MGHRA and CDR2 as YSYEKL. The CDR3 loop spans 16 amino acids. The ends lost 0 bases at V and 10 bases at J; junction bases unmatched: 14. The CDR3 DNA follows: TGCGCCAGCAGCCAAGATACCTCGACAGGGCCGGGGGGAGCTTTCTTT. Encoded protein: CASSQDTSTGPGGAFF.

The chain links TRBV7-7 to TRBJ2-5; D could derive from TRBD1 or TRBD2 (5 bases each). Germline-derived CDR1 and CDR2 are SSHAT and FNYEAQ (reference sequence). Trimming shortened V by 5 bases and J by 1 base, and 17 bases separated the two germline ends. The CDR3 consists of 16 residues. The DNA of the CDR3 is TGTGCCAGCAGCCCAGTATCCCGGGGCCTCCAAGAGACCCAGTACTTC. Protein product: CASSPVSRGLQETQYF. The full variable domain, its missing parts supplied by reference TRBV7-7 and TRBJ2-5, is GAGVSQSPRYKVTKRGQDVTLRCDPISSHATLYWYQQALGQGPEFLTYFNYEAQPDKSGLPSDRFSAERPEGSISTLTIQRTEQRDSAMYRCASSPVSRGLQETQYFGPGTRLLVL.

At least ten counts were recorded for this clonotype. The chain has TRBV19 and TRBJ2-3; no reliable D call. CDR1 and CDR2 (germline): LNHDA, SQIVND (reference sequence). The CDR3 totals 11 residues. Trimming shortened V by 9 bases and J by 5 bases, and 9 bases separated the two germline ends. This CDR3 is CASSIGDTQYF. In DNA, the CDR3 is TGTGCCAGCAGCATTGGAGATACGCAGTATTTT.

The chain couples TRBV6-5 to TRBJ2-2, with D unclear. This CDR3 region has 13 residues. V lost 2 bases and J 6 bases, leaving 7 bases between the germline ends. Per germline, CDR1 MNHEY and CDR2 SVGAGI. The CDR3: CASSYRVAGELFF. CDR3 nucleotide sequence: TGTGCCAGCAGTTACCGGGTGGCCGGGGAGCTGTTTTTT.

This rearrangement joins TRBV5-1 to TRBJ2-1, with 7 bases aligning to TRBD2. The CDR3 is made up of 15 amino acids. Per germline, CDR1 SGHRS and CDR2 YFSETQ. Trimming removed 2 bases from V and 8 bases from J; junction bases left unmatched: 10. CDR3 in amino acids: CASSFSSGVWDEQFF. In DNA, the CDR3 is TGCGCCAGCAGCTTCTCCAGCGGGGTATGGGATGAGCAGTTCTTC.

This sequence joins TRBV9 and TRBJ2-3; 10 bases agree with TRBD2. Trimming at V came to 1 base and at J to 1 base, leaving 6 bases not matched to a gene. Germline V CDR1 and CDR2: SGDLS, YYNGEE. This CDR3 spans 17 amino acids. The CDR3 DNA reads TGTGCCAGCAGCGTACCTGTAGCGGGGGGTGGCACAGATACGCAGTATTTT. Translating gives CASSVPVAGGGTDTQYF.